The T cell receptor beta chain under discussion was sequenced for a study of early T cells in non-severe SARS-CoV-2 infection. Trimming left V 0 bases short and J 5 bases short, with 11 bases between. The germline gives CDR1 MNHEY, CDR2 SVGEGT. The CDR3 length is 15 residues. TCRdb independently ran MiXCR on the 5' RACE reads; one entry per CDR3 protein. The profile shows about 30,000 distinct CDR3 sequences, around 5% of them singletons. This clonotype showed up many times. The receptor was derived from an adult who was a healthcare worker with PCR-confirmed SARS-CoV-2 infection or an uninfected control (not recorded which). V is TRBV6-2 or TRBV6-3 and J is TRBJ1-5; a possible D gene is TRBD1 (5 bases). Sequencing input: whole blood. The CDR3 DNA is TGTGCCAGCAGTTACTCGACTTCGGGGGATCAGCCCCAGCATTTT. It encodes CASSYSTSGDQPQHF.